This T cell receptor beta chain is drawn from a study of shared clonotypes between healthy human individuals. As for the study in general: A donor's plate count was three for CD4 naive and three for CD4 memory; CD8 naive had two and CD8 memory one.

Assay used: immunoSEQ multiplex PCR; TCRdb lists only in-frame clones, some missing. This table holds a few hundred thousand clones, less than 98% found once. As to this clone: What it binds is not known.

Study-wide points: Generation of non-shared clonotypes was less probable than generation of clonotypes shared by all four donors. Inspection by rarefaction showed sorted-subset sequencing to be incomplete despite large depth.

What was sequenced was naive CD4+ T cells sorted from blood. Subset specified: CD45RA+ positively selected. This sequence was found in a woman aged 25 to 39 in good health.

The CDR3 DNA is TGTGCCATCAGTGAGTCGCGGGGGGCCCTAGAGACCCAGTACTTC. Its protein is CAISESRGALETQYF. The chain links TRBV10-3 to TRBJ2-5; 8 bases map to TRBD2. J gave up 4 bases and V 0 bases, and 4 bases lay outside the gene matches. Germline CDR1 ENHRY, CDR2 SYGVKD. The CDR3 spans 15 residues.